The entry below gives a single T cell receptor beta chain sequence along with its context. The target antigen is unknown. V was shortened by 6 bases and J by 0 bases, with 12 bases between the two germline ends. This CDR3 contains 15 residues. Germline-derived CDR1 and CDR2 are MNHNS and SASEGT. Generated by immunoSEQ multiplex PCR, the TCRdb table keeps only in-frame clones and is missing some. The sample shows more than 20,000 clones, less than 95% of them seen only once. This record belongs to a study of T cell repertoires and Cas9 in healthy adults. Study-wide context: CD4 and CD8 compartments: SpCas9-reactive T cells profiled for potency, cytotoxicity, lineage.

Findings of the study overall: Reportedly, SpCas9-reactive effector T cell proliferation and function were mitigated by SpCas9-reactive Tregs in vitro.

This sequence originates from a human donor in good health. Sequencing was carried out using CD4+ effector T cells (CD127+, CD25-, CD137-, CD154-) from PBMCs; culture status not recorded. The chain carries TRBV6-1 and TRBJ1-3; TRBD1 might be the D (6 bases). The CDR3 region has the DNA TGTGCCAGCAGCAACGACAGGAACTCTGGAAACACCATATATTTT. Protein sequence: CASSNDRNSGNTIYF.